These T cell receptor beta chains were read from a single sample in a study of T cells in Graves' hyperthyroidism and ophthalmopathy. TCRdb reprocessed the multiplex PCR reads via MiXCR and lists one record per CDR3 protein. This sample has more than 500,000 distinct CDR3 sequences, with 46% found just once. Sample: peripheral blood or thyroid tissue (not recorded which). Source of these receptors: an adult woman with Graves' disease, either hyperthyroidism or ophthalmopathy (not recorded which). The CDR3 runs from the conserved cysteine through the conserved F or W. Each record gives: D gene, V gene, clone size, CDR3 length, J gene, CDR3 DNA, CDR3 protein. D genes are given only for firm matches. Clone size is shown for a subset of rows, as once, few, many or a class of expanded clone.

>NA|TRBV28|many|15|TRBJ1-5
TGTGCCAGCAGTAAGTCGGGTGGGGGTGATCAGCCCCAGCATTTT
CASSKSGGGDQPQHF
>NA|TRBV28|NA|12|TRBJ1-1
TGTGCCAGCAGCCGACAGGTATCTGAAGCTTTCTTT
CASSRQVSEAFF
>NA|TRBV20-1|NA|14|TRBJ2-5
TGCAGTGCTAGAGATGGAGGATACCAAGAGACCCAGTACTTC
CSARDGGYQETQYF
>NA|TRBV7-8|NA|14|TRBJ1-2
TGTGCCAGCAGCTTGACCGGGGGCTTCTGGGGCTACACCTTC
CASSLTGGFWGYTF
>TRBD1|TRBV7-2|NA|14|TRBJ1-2
TGTGCCAGCAGCCTGGGACAGGGGGCCTATGGCTACACCTTC
CASSLGQGAYGYTF
>NA|TRBV5-1|NA|15|TRBJ1-1
TGCGCCAGCAGCTTAACGTCAGGGTTGAACACTGAAGCTTTCTTT
CASSLTSGLNTEAFF
>NA|TRBV7-9|NA|15|TRBJ2-5
TGTGCCAGCCGCCCAACCGGGACGGAAGAAGAGACCCAGTACTTC
CASRPTGTEEETQYF
>TRBD1|TRBV12-3/TRBV12-4|NA|13|TRBJ1-6
TGTGCCAGCAGCCGGGACAGGAGTTCACCCCTCCACTTT
CASSRDRSSPLHF
>TRBD2|TRBV7-9|NA|14|TRBJ2-7
TGTGCCAGCAGTTTAAGGGAGGGAGCGTACGAGCAGTACTTC
CASSLREGAYEQYF
>NA|TRBV7-9|many|14|TRBJ2-7
TGTGCCAGCAGCTTACTAGGGGGCTCCTACGAGCAGTACTTC
CASSLLGGSYEQYF
>NA|TRBV20-1|NA|16|TRBJ1-5
TGCAGTGCTAGGGATGGGAGGCGTAAACTGAATCAGCCCCAGCATTTT
CSARDGRRKLNQPQHF
>NA|TRBV9|many|14|TRBJ1-6
TGTGCCAGCAGCCCTACACCTCAGGGTGTACCCCTCCACTTT
CASSPTPQGVPLHF
>TRBD1|TRBV4-3|many|15|TRBJ1-2
TGCGCCAGCAGCCAAACCCGGACAGGGGTCTATGGCTACACCTTC
CASSQTRTGVYGYTF